The 18 T cell receptor beta chains reported below all come from one sample, sequenced in a study of tumor and adjacent non-tumor tissue in lung cancer. No cell sorting was done before RNA was extracted from the tissue. This non-tumor lung sample came from over 3 cm beyond the tumor edge. TCRbeta libraries were built with three rounds of nested PCR, modified from ARM-PCR. TCRdb called the multiplex PCR reads again in MiXCR, with one record for every CDR3 protein. The profile shows some 100,000 distinct CDR3 sequences, 80% of them singletons. What was sequenced was distant non-tumor lung tissue. Receptors were obtained from a man between 60 and 70 years old with small cell lung cancer.

Concerning this clonotype: A read error is possible here, since a much larger clone lies one base away. CDR3 coding DNA: TGTGCCACCAGTAATCCCGGGACAGGGGACAATGAGCAGTTCTTC. Translation gives CATSNPGTGDNEQFF. The chain combines TRBV24-1 with TRBJ2-1; 10 bases are shared with TRBD1. The CDR3 contains 15 residues. V was pared by 6 bases and J by 5 bases, with 6 bases of the junction left unmatched. Germline lookup yields CDR1 KGHDR and CDR2 SFDVKD.

With respect to this clonotype: The junction departs from germline at one end; a sequencing error may be responsible. The genes are TRBV6-1 and TRBJ2-3; possible D gene TRBD2, 6 bases. The length of the CDR3 is 15 residues. The germline CDR1 and CDR2 sequences are MNHNS and SASEGT. DNA for the CDR3: TGTACCAGCACCGCACCTAGCGAAGGAATAGATACGCAGTATTTT. It encodes CTSTAPSEGIDTQYF.

In regard to this clonotype: Likely a read error: the CDR3 ends without its conserved phenylalanine or tryptophan. V usage is TRBV2 and J usage is TRBJ1-4, with 8 positions matching TRBD1. The CDR3 spans 14 residues. Per germline, CDR1 SNHLY and CDR2 FYNNEI. Trimming cost V 7 bases and J 8 bases; bases outside gene matches: 9. As DNA, the CDR3 is TGTGCCAGCATGAAGCAGGGGGCAGGGGAAAAACTGTTTTTA. This gives the protein CASMKQGAGEKLFL.

Of note for this clonotype: This could be a read error, since a much larger clone is one nucleotide away. The V and J genes are TRBV20-1 and TRBJ2-1; 9 bases line up with TRBD2. V shed 7 bases and J 3 bases; nucleotides not matched to a gene: 13. The germline V gene encodes CDR1 DFQATT and CDR2 SNEGSKA (reference sequence). The CDR3 sequence is 16 residues long. The CDR3 reads CSDSDLTSGYYNEQFF. DNA of the CDR3: TGCAGTGATAGCGATTTGACTAGCGGTTACTACAATGAGCAGTTCTTC.

About this clonotype itself: This clone may be a read error of a much larger clone one base away. This rearrangement joins TRBV5-4 to TRBJ2-5; D call uncertain. Germline V gene data show CDR1 as SGHNT and CDR2 as YYREEE (reference sequence). The CDR3 has 15 residues. CDR3 nucleotides: TGTGCCAGAAGCTTGGAAGGGTTTCAGAAAGAGACCCAGTACTTC. The encoded protein is CARSLEGFQKETQYF.

As to this clonotype: The CDR3 ends on some other residue instead of the conserved phenylalanine or tryptophan, so this is likely a read error. This chain connects TRBV11-1 to TRBJ2-1; 10 bases fit TRBD2. The length of the CDR3 is 18 residues. CDR1 is SGHAT, CDR2 FQDESV, per germline (reference sequence). The CDR3 protein is CASSSESRTSGSGNAQFL. Written as DNA, the CDR3 is TGTGCCAGCAGCTCTGAATCGAGGACTAGCGGAAGTGGTAATGCGCAGTTCCTC.

Regarding this clonotype: Its ends do not fully match the called genes, so a read error is possible. The chain links TRBV11-2 to TRBJ2-7; weak D call: TRBD2 (6 bases). Germline V gene lookup returns CDR1 SGHAT and CDR2 FQNNGV. The CDR3 has 15 residues. The CDR3 loop reads CDSSLASSDPYEQYF. The CDR3 nucleotides are TGTGACAGCAGCTTAGCTTCTAGCGACCCCTACGAGCAGTATTTC.

This clonotype turned up a few times. The chain recombines TRBV2 with TRBJ1-5, with TRBD1 as a possible D gene (5 bases). CDR1 and CDR2 (germline): SNHLY, FYNNEI. The ends were cut back, 3 bases at V and 7 bases at J, with 10 bases in the middle. This CDR3 region has 13 residues. CDR3 bases: TGTGCCAGCAGTGATTTGGGGGGGCAGCCCCAGCATTTT. The encoded protein is CASSDLGGQPQHF.

About this clonotype itself: Since a much larger clone is just one base distant, this may be a read error. The V and J genes are TRBV28 and TRBJ1-2, with 7 bases lining up with TRBD1. There are 13 residues in the CDR3. Germline V gives CDR1 MDHEN, CDR2 SYDVKM. CDR3: CASSSQGRGGHTF. CDR3 sequence (DNA): TGTGCCAGCAGTTCACAGGGGAGGGGTGGCCACACCTTC.

This clonotype was detected ten times or more. The V and J genes are TRBV12-3 or TRBV12-4 and TRBJ2-7; tentatively, D is TRBD2 (5 bases). The CDR3 loop spans 13 amino acids. Trimming removed 5 bases at V and 4 bases at J, with 12 bases between. CDR3: CASSRYCGYEQYV. CDR3 nucleotides: TGTGCCAGCAGTCGGTACTGCGGGTACGAGCAGTACGTC.

As for this clonotype: The junction differs from germline at one of its ends, possibly a read error. The CDR3 protein is CVSSLRLEGVNGYTF. CDR3 coding DNA: TGTGTCAGCAGTCTTCGGTTGGAGGGGGTCAATGGCTACACCTTC. The chain uses TRBV12-3 or TRBV12-4 and TRBJ1-2; TRBD1 is a possible D gene (6 bases). The CDR3 is made up of 15 amino acids.

As regards this clonotype: Since no conserved phenylalanine or tryptophan closes the CDR3, a read error is the likely cause. This chain joins TRBV29-1 and TRBJ2-3; D is unclear. The germline CDR1 and CDR2 sequences are SQVTM and ANQGSEA. This CDR3 contains 13 residues. The V end was cut by 3 bases, the J end by 4 bases, with 11 bases between. The CDR3 DNA reads as TGCAGCGTTGAGAGCCGAGGCGCAGATACGCAGTATTAT. This codes for CSVESRGADTQYY.

This clonotype has ten or more counts. Given a much more abundant clone one base away, this may be a read error. V gene TRBV11-2 combines with J gene TRBJ1-6, with 7 positions matching TRBD1. Germline V gene data show CDR1 as SGHAT and CDR2 as FQNNGV. CDR3 size: 15 residues. Unmatched junction bases numbered 7, after V lost 5 bases and J lost 6 bases. The CDR3 is CASSRAGQVNSPLHF. Written as DNA, the CDR3 is TGTGCCAGCAGCCGGGCTGGACAGGTTAATTCACCCCTCCACTTT.

A note on this clonotype: The final CDR3 position lacks the conserved phenylalanine or tryptophan, pointing to a likely read error. V usage is TRBV11-2 and J usage is TRBJ2-7; D is possibly TRBD2 (6 bases). The CDR3 is 15 residues long. Germline V CDR1 and CDR2: SGHAT, FQNNGV. CDR3: CPSSLASSDPYEQYS. In DNA, the CDR3 is TGTCCCAGCAGCTTAGCTTCTAGCGACCCCTACGAGCAGTACTCC.

V and J are TRBV6-6 and TRBJ2-3, with D possibly TRBD1 on 6 matching bases. In germline, CDR1 is MNHNY, CDR2 SVGAGI (reference sequence). The CDR3 sequence is 14 residues long. The V end lost 5 bases, the J end lost 2 bases, and 11 bases lay between the germline ends. This CDR3 is CASSAQGHTDTQYF. CDR3 sequence (DNA): TGTGCCAGCAGTGCCCAGGGACACACAGATACGCAGTATTTT.

Comment on this clonotype: At one of its ends the junction is not consistent with the germline gene, which may arise from a read error. V usage is TRBV4-2 and J usage is TRBJ2-1; D ambiguous. This CDR3 contains 15 residues. Looked up from germline, CDR1 is LGHNA and CDR2 is YNFKEQ. CDR3 amino acids: CASNPGFVSDNEQFF. In DNA, the CDR3 is TGTGCCAGCAACCCAGGCTTTGTCTCAGACAATGAGCAATTCTTC.

Comment on this clonotype: A junction boundary mismatches the germline segment, possibly from a read error. This chain links TRBV20-1 with TRBJ2-5; 8 bases match TRBD2. Germline V lookup: CDR1 DFQATT, CDR2 SNEGSKA (reference sequence). This CDR3 contains 14 residues. CDR3 sequence reads: CNARTLGGGGTQYF. The CDR3 nucleotides read TGCAATGCTCGTACTCTCGGGGGGGGAGGGACCCAATACTTC.

Turning to this clonotype: A single base separates this from a much larger clone, so it may be a read error. The chain has TRBV5-1 and TRBJ2-5; D is uncertain. The CDR3 consists of 13 residues. The germline CDR1 and CDR2 sequences are SGHRS and YFSETQ. V was trimmed by 0 bases and J by 5 bases, leaving 8 bases between them. The CDR3 DNA reads TGCGCCAGCAGCTTGGGCCCCCGGGAGACCCAGTACTTC. Protein sequence: CASSLGPRETQYF.